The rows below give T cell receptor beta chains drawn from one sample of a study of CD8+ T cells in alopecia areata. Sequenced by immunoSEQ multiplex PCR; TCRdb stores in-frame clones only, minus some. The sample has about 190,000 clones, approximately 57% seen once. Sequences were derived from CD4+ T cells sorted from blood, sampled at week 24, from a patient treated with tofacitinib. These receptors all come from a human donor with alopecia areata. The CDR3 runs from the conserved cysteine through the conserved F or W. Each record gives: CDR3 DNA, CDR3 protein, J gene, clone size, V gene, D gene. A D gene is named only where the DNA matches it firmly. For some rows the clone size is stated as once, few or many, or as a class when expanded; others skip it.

TGTGCCAGCAGCCACACGACCCGTACTAGCAGAATAGCAGATACGCAGTATTTT CASSHTTRTSRIADTQYF TRBJ2-3 few TRBV7-2 NA
TGCAGCGTTGAGGCCCGGACAGGGAGTGGCTACGAGCAGTACTTC CSVEARTGSGYEQYF TRBJ2-7 few TRBV29-1 TRBD1
TGTGCCAGCAGTGAGAGGGGAAGAGGCACTGAAGCTTTCTTT CASSERGRGTEAFF TRBJ1-1 many TRBV6-1 NA
TGTGCCAGCACCAAACCAAAGGGGGCATCGGGCCAAGAGACCCAGTACTTC CASTKPKGASGQETQYF TRBJ2-5 NA TRBV25-1 TRBD1
TGTGCCAGCAGTGAAGCGGCCCCCTACGAGCAGTACTTC CASSEAAPYEQYF TRBJ2-7 few TRBV2 NA
TGTGCCAGCAGCTCCGACAGACCGGGGGGAAAACTGTTTTTT CASSSDRPGGKLFF TRBJ1-4 few TRBV7-9 NA
TGCAGCGTGAGGGTGACAGGATCCCCGAACACTGAAGCTTTCTTT CSVRVTGSPNTEAFF TRBJ1-1 NA TRBV29-1 NA
TGTGCCAGCTGGCAGGGGATCGCCACAGATACGCAGTATTTT CASWQGIATDTQYF TRBJ2-3 few TRBV7-9 NA
TGTGCCAGCACCTCGCGGAGGGCGGGGGGGCGGCCCGATACGCAGTATTTT CASTSRRAGGRPDTQYF TRBJ2-3 NA TRBV13 TRBD2
TGTGCCTGGAAGTCTGACCCAGCGAACACTGAAGCTTTCTTT CAWKSDPANTEAFF TRBJ1-1 NA TRBV30 NA
TGTGCCAGCAGCTCAGGCGGGGGGCCCTACGAGCAGTACTTC CASSSGGGPYEQYF TRBJ2-7 few TRBV11-2 TRBD2
TGTGCCAGCAGCGTAGAGGGAGAGGATGGCTACACCTTC CASSVEGEDGYTF TRBJ1-2 NA TRBV9 NA
TGTGCCAGCAGTGAAGACACACCTAACTATGGCTACACCTTC CASSEDTPNYGYTF TRBJ1-2 once TRBV2 NA
TGTGCCAGCAGCTTTTTTGCGCGGGGAGCAGATACGCAGTATTTT CASSFFARGADTQYF TRBJ2-3 NA TRBV5-4 NA
TGTGCCAGCTCATCTAATCAGGACACTGAAGCTTTCTTT CASSSNQDTEAFF TRBJ1-1 NA TRBV18 NA
TGTGCCAGTAGATCGAGACAGGGTTTAGGCAATCAGCCCCAGCATTTT CASRSRQGLGNQPQHF TRBJ1-5 NA TRBV19 TRBD1
TGTGCCAGCAGCCTAAGCCCGACAGGGGTTGGAGATACGCAGTATTTT CASSLSPTGVGDTQYF TRBJ2-3 NA TRBV7-2 TRBD1
TGTGCCAGCAGTTACTCGACGCCTGTTTACGAGCAGTACTTC CASSYSTPVYEQYF TRBJ2-7 NA TRBV6-5 NA
TGTGCCAGCAGTTACTCCGGGACAGGGAGCGAAAAACTGTTTTTT CASSYSGTGSEKLFF TRBJ1-4 few TRBV6-5 TRBD1
TGTGCCACCAGCGCCCCGGATTACTATGGCTACACCTTC CATSAPDYYGYTF TRBJ1-2 NA TRBV15 NA
TGTGCCAGCAGTTATGACAGGGGTGGCTACACCTTC CASSYDRGGYTF TRBJ1-2 NA TRBV25-1 TRBD1
TGTGCCAGCAGCCGGGACGGTTATGGCTACACCTTC CASSRDGYGYTF TRBJ1-2 NA TRBV6-4 NA
TGTGCCAGCAGCTTAGAGGGGGCTCACACAGATACGCAGTATTTT CASSLEGAHTDTQYF TRBJ2-3 NA TRBV7-2 TRBD1
TGCGCCAGCGGCGCTAGTGAGCAGTTCTTC CASGASEQFF TRBJ2-1 NA TRBV4-3 NA
TGCGCCAGCAGCCAAGAAAGGTCCAGGCCCTACGAGCAGTACTTC CASSQERSRPYEQYF TRBJ2-7 NA TRBV4-3 NA
TGTGCCTGGAATCGGGGGCTAGCCACCGGGGAGCTGTTTTTT CAWNRGLATGELFF TRBJ2-2 NA TRBV30 NA
TGCAGTGCCCCCGAAATAGGAAAACTGTTTTTT CSAPEIGKLFF TRBJ1-4 NA TRBV20-1 NA
TGCAGCGTCGCAGCAGGGGACGAGCAGTACTTC CSVAAGDEQYF TRBJ2-7 NA TRBV29-1 NA
TGTGCCAGCAGTACCCCGACAGGGGTTGGCTATGGCTACACCTTC CASSTPTGVGYGYTF TRBJ1-2 NA TRBV28 TRBD1
TGTGCGGGGGAGGATCCGGATACGCAGTATTTT CAGEDPDTQYF TRBJ2-3 NA TRBV30 NA
TGCAGCGTTGAGTCAGGCCCCAATGAGCAGTTCTTC CSVESGPNEQFF TRBJ2-1 NA TRBV29-1 NA
TGTGCCAGCGGACGGGACAGAGGGACTGAAGCTTTCTTT CASGRDRGTEAFF TRBJ1-1 NA TRBV11-2 TRBD1
TGTGCCAGCAGTGCCGACAGGGCGGGTTCACCCCTCCACTTT CASSADRAGSPLHF TRBJ1-6 NA TRBV27 TRBD1
TGTGCCAGCGGCATTCGACAGGCGGGAAATGAGCAGTTCTTC CASGIRQAGNEQFF TRBJ2-1 NA TRBV6-5 NA
TGTGCCACCAGCATGGGGGGACAGGGTCTCAATGAGCAGTTCTTC CATSMGGQGLNEQFF TRBJ2-1 few TRBV15 TRBD1
TGCAGCGCTGGGGAGCAGGCCCATGGCTACACCTTC CSAGEQAHGYTF TRBJ1-2 NA TRBV29-1 NA
TGTGCCAGTAGTAGGGACGGTATTCAAGAGACCCAGTACTTC CASSRDGIQETQYF TRBJ2-5 NA TRBV19 NA
TGTGCCAGCAGTGGGCCAGTACCGAACACTGAAGCTTTCTTT CASSGPVPNTEAFF TRBJ1-1 NA TRBV2 NA
TGCGCCAGTCAACAGGGGCATAGCACAGATACGCAGTATTTT CASQQGHSTDTQYF TRBJ2-3 NA TRBV5-1 TRBD1
TGTGCCAGCAGCTCTGTTTCGGACACTGAAGCTTTCTTT CASSSVSDTEAFF TRBJ1-1 NA TRBV7-3 NA
TGTGCCACCAGGACAGGGATGAACACTGAAGCTTTCTTT CATRTGMNTEAFF TRBJ1-1 NA TRBV2 TRBD1
TGTGCCAGCAGCAGACTGACGCCGGAAGCTTTCTTT CASSRLTPEAFF TRBJ1-1 NA TRBV5-6 NA
TGTGCCAGCACGGGACTAGCGTCATACGAGCAGTACTTC CASTGLASYEQYF TRBJ2-7 few TRBV6-5 TRBD2
TGTGCCAGCAGCTATAGCGGGGGGACCACAGATACGCAGTATTTT CASSYSGGTTDTQYF TRBJ2-3 NA TRBV11-3 TRBD2
TGTGCCAGCAGCCCCAGGACAGGGTGGTTGGCTGGGGCCAACGTCCTGACTTTC CASSPRTGWLAGANVLTF TRBJ2-6 NA TRBV11-2 TRBD1
TGTGCCAGCAGCCCCATCGTACAGGGGGCTGGGAACACTGAAGCTTTCTTT CASSPIVQGAGNTEAFF TRBJ1-1 NA TRBV7-3 TRBD1
TGTGCCTGGAAATCCGCCTACGAGCAGTACTTC CAWKSAYEQYF TRBJ2-7 NA TRBV30 NA
TGTGCCAGCAGCCCTGGGGTCGTCGAGCAGTACTTC CASSPGVVEQYF TRBJ2-7 NA TRBV7-8 NA
TGTGCCAGCAGCGTAGAGGAAGGTAACACTGAAGCTTTCTTT CASSVEEGNTEAFF TRBJ1-1 NA TRBV9 NA
TGTGCCAGCAGTGAAAACCAAGAGACCCAGTACTTC CASSENQETQYF TRBJ2-5 NA TRBV2 NA
TGTGCCAGTAGTACTGTTACCGGGGAGCTGTTTTTT CASSTVTGELFF TRBJ2-2 NA TRBV19 NA
TGTGCCAGCAGTTCTACAGGGGAGAACACTGAAGCTTTCTTT CASSSTGENTEAFF TRBJ1-1 NA TRBV11-2 TRBD1
TGTGCCAGCAGCGGTATGGGACAGAAGGGCACCGGGGAGCTGTTTTTT CASSGMGQKGTGELFF TRBJ2-2 few TRBV7-2 TRBD1
TGTGCCAGCCGGATCGGTATTACGGGGGCTAACACTGAAGCTTTCTTT CASRIGITGANTEAFF TRBJ1-1 NA TRBV5-3 NA
TGCGCCAGCAGCTTGGTTGGGGGGGTCACAGATACGCAGTATTTT CASSLVGGVTDTQYF TRBJ2-3 NA TRBV5-1 TRBD2
TGCGCCAGCAGCCAATCCCGAGGCGGGAGTTACAATGAGCAGTTCTTC CASSQSRGGSYNEQFF TRBJ2-1 few TRBV4-3 TRBD2
TGCAGCGTCACCCTCGGGGGGCTGCAAGAGACCCAGTACTTC CSVTLGGLQETQYF TRBJ2-5 NA TRBV29-1 NA
TGTGCCTGGAGTGTACGACGGGACACTGAAGCTTTCTTT CAWSVRRDTEAFF TRBJ1-1 NA TRBV30 NA
TGTGCCAGCAGCTTAGATGAGACAGCCAACACCTACGAGCAGTACTTC CASSLDETANTYEQYF TRBJ2-7 NA TRBV7-8 NA